The following is a T cell receptor (beta chain) sequence with its context. This clonotype came up a few times. Its binding antigen is unknown. No clone much larger than this one lies a single base away; base qualities are absent. Sequenced using an Illumina HiSeq 2500. Quantitative 5'-RACE with molecular barcodes was used to prepare TCR beta libraries. Under the source paper's analysis protocol: To identify disease-linked TCR variants, a new computational method was used, one built on a probabilistic model of VDJ rearrangement. TCRdb cleaned the public reads at Q25 with fastp, built clones with MiXCR and kept in-frame beta chains. Every distinct CDR3 protein forms one entry, paired with its most common genes and DNA. Here the V and J calls rest on TCRdb's processing, not on the authors' analysis. Here the sample has 750,000 to 850,000 distinct CDR3 sequences; about 12% occur a single time. 0.51% of the sample is held by the ten biggest clonotypes.

CDR1 DFQATT and CDR2 SNEGSKA are derived from the germline V gene (reference sequence). Trimming removed 1 base from V and 5 bases from J, leaving 15 bases between the germline ends. The CDR3 runs 14 residues from the cysteine to the phenylalanine. The DNA shown is the 42-base CDR3, in frame from base 1. This specimen comes from a study of CD8 T cells in ankylosing spondylitis (dated by TCRdb to the late 2010s). The study in broad terms: To find TCR variants linked to disease, the study profiled T cell receptor beta repertoires in ankylosing spondylitis patients and healthy donors. The whole study cohort included 108 healthy donors and some 27 ankylosing spondylitis patients. Peripheral blood was sampled, and synovial fluid was also collected from ankylosing spondylitis patients.

General findings and caveats noted by the study authors: A TCR beta motif of several highly homologous amino acid variants appeared characteristic of blood from ankylosing spondylitis patients. The disease-linked clones showed a CD8+ phenotype and occurred at relatively low frequencies in peripheral blood. Some of the motif variants had been reported before in the synovial fluid and blood of reactive arthritis patients, a finding that suggests common disease-initiation mechanisms. According to the report, matched synovial fluid samples from ankylosing spondylitis patients were significantly enriched for the disease-linked clones.

The clonotype was recovered from a male donor with ankylosing spondylitis. The specimen sequenced was blood, either unsorted or a sorted T cell fraction (not recorded which). The sequence joins TRBV20-1 to TRBJ2-7; 6 matching bases give a weak D call of TRBD1. The DNA sequence follows: TGCAGTGCTAGAGGGCAGGGGAAGCAACACGAGCAGTACTTC. This encodes CSARGQGKQHEQYF.